This T cell receptor beta chain appears in the sequencing data of a study of prognosis after radiotherapy for stage I lung cancer. About the research overall: No patients got concurrent therapy with stereotactic body radiotherapy. Points from the study as a whole: In patients who developed distant metastases, Shannon entropy measured after stereotactic body radiation therapy was lower, and baseline Shannon entropy was not associated with metastases.

Details on this clonotype: Its antigen is as yet unknown.

Trimming shortened V by 2 bases and J by 4 bases, and 23 bases separated the two germline ends. CDR1 and CDR2 from the germline V gene are DFQATT and SNEGSKA (reference sequence). The CDR3 runs to 17 residues. Starting from genomic DNA, TCR beta CDR3 was amplified through two-round multiplex PCR. Specific primers for each TRBV and TRBJ gene were what first-round PCR used. MiXCR, run by TCRdb on the multiplex PCR reads, gives a single entry per CDR3 protein. The table lists fewer than 40,000 distinct CDR3 sequences, around a third of them singletons. The starting material was PBMCs, obtained before or after stereotactic body radiation therapy (not recorded which). The chain couples TRBV20-1 to TRBJ1-2; the D gene is possibly TRBD1 (6 bases). The receptor was derived from a donor over 45 with non-small cell lung cancer. The CDR3 sequence: CSARSLSRGGEGYGYTF. The CDR3 DNA sequence: TGCAGTGCTAGATCCCTCAGTAGGGGGGGCGAGGGCTATGGCTACACCTTC.